These T cell receptor beta chains were read from a single sample in a study of cytotoxic CD8 clonotypes in ibrutinib-treated CLL. Measured with immunoSEQ multiplex PCR; TCRdb has only the in-frame clones, and not every one. The sample has approximately 280,000 clones; approximately 79% are singletons. The sequencing here drew on PBMCs, taken at disease progression, from a patient treated with ibrutinib. Source of these receptors: a human donor with chronic lymphocytic leukemia. The CDR3 runs from the conserved cysteine through the conserved F or W. The order of the fields is V gene, clone size, J gene, CDR3 protein. Size is omitted from some rows. Given values are once, few, many or a class for expanded clones.

TRBV9	.	TRBJ1-3	CASSVGNTIYF
TRBV5-1	.	TRBJ2-1	CASSPGSYNEQFF
TRBV5-6	.	TRBJ2-7	CASSLYWQDTYEQYF
TRBV18	many	TRBJ2-7	CASSPPSGYEQYF
TRBV9	.	TRBJ2-4	CASSVDLGMNIQYF
TRBV5-1	.	TRBJ1-4	CASSLEQGKAEKLFF
TRBV10-2	few	TRBJ2-7	CASSESRVHEQYF
TRBV5-6	.	TRBJ2-3	CASSLAAGRTDTQYF
TRBV5-1	.	TRBJ2-3	CASSEAGTTDTQYF
TRBV5-6	.	.	CASSLGGSHEQYF
TRBV5-6	.	TRBJ2-1	CASSFLTGDRTKQFF
TRBV5-1	.	TRBJ1-2	CASSLGTGDYGYTF
TRBV20-1	.	TRBJ1-4	CSALSYEKLFF
TRBV5-1	.	TRBJ2-3	CASSLTGNTDTQYF
TRBV7-7	.	TRBJ2-6	CASSLGWEDRGGSGANVLTF
TRBV2	.	TRBJ2-7	CASKGRGYEQYF
TRBV9	.	TRBJ2-7	CASSALTGTSAEQYF
TRBV6-6	once	TRBJ2-1	CASRTGGGYNEQFF
TRBV6-5	.	TRBJ2-3	CASNAIQGAGNTQYF
TRBV19	.	TRBJ2-7	CASSPHQVRSYEQYF
TRBV7-6	.	TRBJ2-7	CASSLGRYGGEQYF
TRBV7-9	.	TRBJ1-5	CASSFSGSHPNQPQHF